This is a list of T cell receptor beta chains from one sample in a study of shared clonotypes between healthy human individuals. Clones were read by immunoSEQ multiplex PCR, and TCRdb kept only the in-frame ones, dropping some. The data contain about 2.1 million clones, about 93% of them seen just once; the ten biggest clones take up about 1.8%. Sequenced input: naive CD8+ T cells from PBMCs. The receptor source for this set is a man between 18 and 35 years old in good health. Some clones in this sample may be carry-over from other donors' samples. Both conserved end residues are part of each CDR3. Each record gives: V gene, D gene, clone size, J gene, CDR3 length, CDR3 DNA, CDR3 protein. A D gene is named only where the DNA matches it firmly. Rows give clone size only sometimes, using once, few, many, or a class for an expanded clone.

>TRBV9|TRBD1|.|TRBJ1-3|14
TGTGCCAGCAGCGTCGGGGACAGAGGAAACACCATATATTTT
CASSVGDRGNTIYF
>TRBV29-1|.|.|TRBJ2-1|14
TGCAGCGTTGAAGCCGGGGGACCCTACAATGAGCAGTTCTTC
CSVEAGGPYNEQFF
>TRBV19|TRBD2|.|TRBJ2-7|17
TGTGCCAGTAGTATAGATCAGGAGACTAGCGGGACTTACGAGCAGTACTTC
CASSIDQETSGTYEQYF
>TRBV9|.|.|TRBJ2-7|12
TGTGCCAGCAGCCTGAGAGGTGGCGAGCAGTACTTC
CASSLRGGEQYF
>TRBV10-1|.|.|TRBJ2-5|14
TGCGCCAGCAGTGAGTCTGGGGTTCAAGAGACCCAGTACTTC
CASSESGVQETQYF
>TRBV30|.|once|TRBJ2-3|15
TGTGCCTGGAGTGTACTGGGTTTTGGTACAGATACGCAGTATTTT
CAWSVLGFGTDTQYF
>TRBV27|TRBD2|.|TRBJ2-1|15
TGTGCCAGCAGACCCATAGCGGGAGAAAACAATGAGCAGTTCTTC
CASRPIAGENNEQFF
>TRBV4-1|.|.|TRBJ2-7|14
TGCGCCAGCAGCCAAGACTCTGCGTCAGATGGCTATGTCTTC
CASSQDSASDGYVF
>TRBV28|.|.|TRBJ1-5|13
TGTGCCAGCAGTCCAATGACAGGTCAGCCCCAGCATTTT
CASSPMTGQPQHF
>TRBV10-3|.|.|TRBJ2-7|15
TGTGACTTCGAGGCGCGCCACACTGCGCCCGACGAGCAGTACTTC
CDFEARHTAPDEQYF
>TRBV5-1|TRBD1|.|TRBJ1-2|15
TGCGCCACCGCCGCAGGGACAGGGATTAACTATGGCTACACCTTC
CATAAGTGINYGYTF
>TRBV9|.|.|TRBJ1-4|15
TGTGCCAGCAGCGTAGGGGGGGATCTGAATGAAAAACTGTTTTTT
CASSVGGDLNEKLFF
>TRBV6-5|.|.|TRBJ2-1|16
TGTGCCAGCAGTTACATTCCGGGAAACTCCTACAATGAGCAGTTCTTC
CASSYIPGNSYNEQFF
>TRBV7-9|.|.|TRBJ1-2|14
TGTGCCAGCACCTTGGGCCGGCAGTCCTATGGCTACACCTTC
CASTLGRQSYGYTF
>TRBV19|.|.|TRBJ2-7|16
TGTGCCTCAGGGGTGGGACCCAGCGAGGGATACTACGAGCAGTACTTC
CASGVGPSEGYYEQYF
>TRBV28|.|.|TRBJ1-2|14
TGTGCCAGCAGGGGGGAGGGTAAGGGCTATGGCTACACCTTC
CASRGEGKGYGYTF
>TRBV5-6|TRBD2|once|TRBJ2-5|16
TGTGCCAGCAGCTTGGGCGGGGAGGGTCGGGCGGAGACCCAGTACTTC
CASSLGGEGRAETQYF
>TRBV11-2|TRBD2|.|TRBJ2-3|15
TGTGCCAGCAGCTCTAGCGGGAGGGTCATAGATACGCAGTATTTT
CASSSSGRVIDTQYF
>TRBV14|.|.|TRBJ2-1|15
TGTGCCAGCAGCCCATGGACTACTTCTTACAATGAGCAGTTCTTC
CASSPWTTSYNEQFF
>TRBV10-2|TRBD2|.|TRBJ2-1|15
TGCGCCAGCAGTCTGGCGGGAGGGGGTTACAATGAGCAGTTCTTC
CASSLAGGGYNEQFF
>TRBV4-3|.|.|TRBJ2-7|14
TGCGCCAGCAGCCAAGAAGCAGGGGACTACGAGCAGTACTTC
CASSQEAGDYEQYF
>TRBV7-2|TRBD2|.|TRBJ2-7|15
TGTGCCAGCAGCTTCGGCGGGGGGCTTCTGTACGAGCAGTACTTC
CASSFGGGLLYEQYF